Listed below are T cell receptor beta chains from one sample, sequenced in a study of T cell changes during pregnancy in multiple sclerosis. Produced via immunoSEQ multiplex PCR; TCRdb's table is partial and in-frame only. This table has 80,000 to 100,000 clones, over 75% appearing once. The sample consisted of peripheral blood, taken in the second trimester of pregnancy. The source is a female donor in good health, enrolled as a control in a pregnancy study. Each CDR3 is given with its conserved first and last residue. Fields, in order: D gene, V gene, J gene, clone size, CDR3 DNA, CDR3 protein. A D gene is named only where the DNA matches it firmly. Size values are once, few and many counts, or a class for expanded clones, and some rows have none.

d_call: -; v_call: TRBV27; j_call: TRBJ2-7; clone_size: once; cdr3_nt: TGTGCCAGCAGTTGGAAAAGGACAGCATCCTCCTACGAGCAGTACTTC; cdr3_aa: CASSWKRTASSYEQYF
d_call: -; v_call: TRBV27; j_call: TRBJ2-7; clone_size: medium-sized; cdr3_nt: TGTGCCAGCAAGGGGTCACAATCCTACGAGCAGTACTTC; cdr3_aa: CASKGSQSYEQYF
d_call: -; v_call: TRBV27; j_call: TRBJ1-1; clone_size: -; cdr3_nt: TGTGCCAGCAGTCACCTCCCTTGGACAGTACCGTGGTACACTGAAGCTTTCTTT; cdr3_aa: CASSHLPWTVPWYTEAFF
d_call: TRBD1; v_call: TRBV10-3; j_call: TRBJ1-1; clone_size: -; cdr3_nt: TGTGCCATCAGAGAGGGGGCACTTAACACTGAAGCTTTCTTT; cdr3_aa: CAIREGALNTEAFF
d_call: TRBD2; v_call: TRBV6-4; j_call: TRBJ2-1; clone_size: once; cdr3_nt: TGTGCCAGCAGTGAAGAAGCGGGACTGTACAATGAGCAGTTCTTC; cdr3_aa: CASSEEAGLYNEQFF
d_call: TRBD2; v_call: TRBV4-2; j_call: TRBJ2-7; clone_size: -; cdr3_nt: TGTGCCAGCAGCCAAGGACTAGCGGGCTCCTACGAGCAGTACTTC; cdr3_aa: CASSQGLAGSYEQYF
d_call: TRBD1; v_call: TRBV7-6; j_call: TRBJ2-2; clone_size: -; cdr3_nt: TGTGCCAGCAGCCCCGGGACAGGGAACACCGGGGAGCTGTTTTTT; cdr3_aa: CASSPGTGNTGELFF
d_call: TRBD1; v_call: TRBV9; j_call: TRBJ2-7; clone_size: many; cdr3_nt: TGTGCCAGCAGCGTAGCGACAGGGGGGGCCTACGAGCAGTACTTC; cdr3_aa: CASSVATGGAYEQYF
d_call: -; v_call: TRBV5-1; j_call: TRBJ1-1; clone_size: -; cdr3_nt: TGCGCCAGCGGGTCACAGTCAAGTATAACTGAAGCTTTCTTT; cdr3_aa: CASGSQSSITEAFF
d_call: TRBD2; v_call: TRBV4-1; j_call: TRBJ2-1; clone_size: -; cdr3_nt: TGCGCCAGCAGCCAAGGGGGCCGGCGGGGGGGCCTGAATAATGAGCAGTTCTTC; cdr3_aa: CASSQGGRRGGLNNEQFF
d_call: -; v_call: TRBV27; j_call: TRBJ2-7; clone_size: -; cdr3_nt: TGTGCCAGCAGTGTGACAGGCCCCTACGAGCAGTACTTC; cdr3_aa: CASSVTGPYEQYF
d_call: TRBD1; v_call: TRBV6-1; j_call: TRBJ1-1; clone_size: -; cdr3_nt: TGTGCCAGCAGTGACCAGGGGGCGGGGAACACTGAAGCTTTCTTT; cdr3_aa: CASSDQGAGNTEAFF
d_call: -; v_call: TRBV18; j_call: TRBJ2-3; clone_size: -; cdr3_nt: TGTGCCAGCTCACCTGCCGCTACCACAGATACGCAGTATTTT; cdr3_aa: CASSPAATTDTQYF
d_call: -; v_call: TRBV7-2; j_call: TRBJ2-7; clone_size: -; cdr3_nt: TGTGCCAGCAGCTTCACAGTCTACGAGCAGTACTTC; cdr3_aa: CASSFTVYEQYF
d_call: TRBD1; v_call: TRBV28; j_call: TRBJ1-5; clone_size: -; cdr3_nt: TGTGCCAGCAGGGATGGGACAGGGCACAATCAGCCCCAGCATTTT; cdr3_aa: CASRDGTGHNQPQHF
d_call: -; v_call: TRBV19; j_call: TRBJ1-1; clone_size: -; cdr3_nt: TGTGCCAGTACCGAGACCGGGGGTGCCACTGAAGCTTTCTTT; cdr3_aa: CASTETGGATEAFF
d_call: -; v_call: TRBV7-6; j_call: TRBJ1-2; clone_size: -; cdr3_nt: TGTGCCAGCAGCTTAGAGTCCGGACAGCAGTATGGCTACACCTTC; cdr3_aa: CASSLESGQQYGYTF
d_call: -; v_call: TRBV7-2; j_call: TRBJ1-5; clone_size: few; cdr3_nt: TGTGCCAGCAGCCCCAGTACAGGGTCGGAGCAGCCCCAGCATTTT; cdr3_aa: CASSPSTGSEQPQHF
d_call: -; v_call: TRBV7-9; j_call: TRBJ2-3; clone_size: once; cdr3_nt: TGTGCCAGCAGCCCCATTGGGGCTGGCACAGATACGCAGTATTTT; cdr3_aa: CASSPIGAGTDTQYF
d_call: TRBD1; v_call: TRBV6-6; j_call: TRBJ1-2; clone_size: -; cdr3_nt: TGTGCCAGCAGTTACTCCCCTGGGACAGGCGTCGACGGCTACACCTTC; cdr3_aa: CASSYSPGTGVDGYTF
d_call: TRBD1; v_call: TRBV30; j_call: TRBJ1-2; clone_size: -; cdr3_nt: TGTGCCTGGAGCCGTGGCAGGGGGCGCGATGGCTACACCTTC; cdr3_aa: CAWSRGRGRDGYTF
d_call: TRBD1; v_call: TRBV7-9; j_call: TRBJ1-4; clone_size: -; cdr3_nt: TGTGCCAGCAGCTTAGCGGGGACAGGGAATGAAAAACTGTTTTTT; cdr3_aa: CASSLAGTGNEKLFF
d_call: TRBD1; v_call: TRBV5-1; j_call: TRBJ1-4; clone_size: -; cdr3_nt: TGCGCCAGCAGCTTGGCAGGGGGCGGTCATAATGAAAAACTGTTTTTT; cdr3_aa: CASSLAGGGHNEKLFF
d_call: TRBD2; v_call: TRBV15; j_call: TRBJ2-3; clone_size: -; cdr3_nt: TGTGCCACCAGCAGAGATTCCCTAGCGGGAAGCACAGATACGCAGTATTTT; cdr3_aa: CATSRDSLAGSTDTQYF
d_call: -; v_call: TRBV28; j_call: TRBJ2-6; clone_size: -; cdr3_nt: TGTGCCAGCAGCGGAGGTGACTCCTCCTCTGGGGCCAACGTCCTGACTTTC; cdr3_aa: CASSGGDSSSGANVLTF
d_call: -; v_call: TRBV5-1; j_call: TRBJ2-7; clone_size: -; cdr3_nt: TGCGCCAGCAGCTTGGTCCTCGGTGCGGGGTACGAGCAGTACTTC; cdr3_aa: CASSLVLGAGYEQYF
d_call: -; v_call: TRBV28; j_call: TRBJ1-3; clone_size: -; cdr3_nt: TGTGCCAGCAGTAACAGGGTGGGAGGAAACACCATATATTTT; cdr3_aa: CASSNRVGGNTIYF
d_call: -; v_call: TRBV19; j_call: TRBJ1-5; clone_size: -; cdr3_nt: TGTGCCAGTAGGGCAGGGGGCAATCAGCCCCAGCATTTT; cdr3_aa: CASRAGGNQPQHF
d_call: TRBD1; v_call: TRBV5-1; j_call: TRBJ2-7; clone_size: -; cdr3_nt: TGCGCCAGCAGTATCTATAGTGGGGACAGGGTAGGCACCTACGAGCAGTACTTC; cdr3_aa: CASSIYSGDRVGTYEQYF
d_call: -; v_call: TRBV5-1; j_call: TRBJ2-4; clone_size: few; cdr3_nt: TGCGCCAGCAGGGAGAAAAACATTCAGTACTTC; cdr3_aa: CASREKNIQYF
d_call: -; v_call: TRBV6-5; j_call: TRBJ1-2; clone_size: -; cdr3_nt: TGTGCCAGCAGTCCCGGCCACAGGGTTCGTGGCTACACCTTC; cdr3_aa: CASSPGHRVRGYTF
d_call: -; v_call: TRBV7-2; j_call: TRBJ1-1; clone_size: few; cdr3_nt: TGTGCCAGCAGCCCAAACGCAGGTCTGAACACTGAAGCTTTCTTT; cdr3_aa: CASSPNAGLNTEAFF
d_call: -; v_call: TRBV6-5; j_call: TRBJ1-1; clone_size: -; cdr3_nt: TGTGCCAGCAGTTACGACAGGTGGGACACTGAAGCTTTCTTT; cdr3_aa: CASSYDRWDTEAFF
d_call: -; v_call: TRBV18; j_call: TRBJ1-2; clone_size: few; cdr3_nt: TGTGCCAGCTCACCAGGGGGGACTCGCCTATCTAACTATGGCTACACCTTC; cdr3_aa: CASSPGGTRLSNYGYTF
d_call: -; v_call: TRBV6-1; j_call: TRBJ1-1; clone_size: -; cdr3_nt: TGTGCCAGCAGCGAGGGGGGGGCCGGCCTCATTGAAGCTTTCTTT; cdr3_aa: CASSEGGAGLIEAFF
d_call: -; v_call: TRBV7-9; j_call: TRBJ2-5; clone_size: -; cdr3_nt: TGTGCCAGCAGCTTAGACCCGGGGGGCAGACCCTACCAAGAGACCCAGTACTTC; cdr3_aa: CASSLDPGGRPYQETQYF
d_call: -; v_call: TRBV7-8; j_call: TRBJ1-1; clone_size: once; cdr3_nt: TGTGCCAGCAGCTTTGGACAGCCCGGGAACACTGAAGCTTTCTTT; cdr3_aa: CASSFGQPGNTEAFF
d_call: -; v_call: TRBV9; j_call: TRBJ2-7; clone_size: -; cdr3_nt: TGTGCCAGCAGCGTAAAGTCCGGGACAAGGGCCTACGAGCAGTACTTC; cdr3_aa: CASSVKSGTRAYEQYF
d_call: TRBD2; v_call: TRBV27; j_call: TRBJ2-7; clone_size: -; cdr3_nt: TGTGCCAGCAGTCTCGGGACTAGCGCCCACGAGCAGTACTTC; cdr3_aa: CASSLGTSAHEQYF
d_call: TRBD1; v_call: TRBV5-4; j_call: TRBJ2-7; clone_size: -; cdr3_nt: TGTGCCAGCAGCTTTCACAGGGGCCGCAACGAGCAGTACTTC; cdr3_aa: CASSFHRGRNEQYF
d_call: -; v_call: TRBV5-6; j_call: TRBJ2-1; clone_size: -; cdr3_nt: TGTGCCAGCAGCTTGTGGATGACAGTAAGCAACAATGAGCAGTTCTTC; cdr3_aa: CASSLWMTVSNNEQFF
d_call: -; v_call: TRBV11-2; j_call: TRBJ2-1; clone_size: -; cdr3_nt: TGTGCCAGCAGCGAGGCTTGGTCGACAGATGAGCAGTTCTTC; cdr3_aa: CASSEAWSTDEQFF
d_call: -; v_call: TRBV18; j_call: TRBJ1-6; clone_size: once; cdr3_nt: TGTGCCAGCTCACCAGCGGGATTCGAAGGAGGCCCCCTCCACTTT; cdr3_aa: CASSPAGFEGGPLHF
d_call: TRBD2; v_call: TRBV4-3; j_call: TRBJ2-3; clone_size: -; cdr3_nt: TGCGCCAGCAGCCAAGGTTCGGGAGGCAGCACAGATACGCAGTATTTT; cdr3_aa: CASSQGSGGSTDTQYF
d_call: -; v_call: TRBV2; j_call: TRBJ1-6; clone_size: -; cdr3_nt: TGTGCCAGCAGTGAAGCTTTGGGGGGTGGATCACCCCTCCACTTT; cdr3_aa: CASSEALGGGSPLHF
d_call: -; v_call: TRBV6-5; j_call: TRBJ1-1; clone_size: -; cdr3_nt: TGTGCCAGCAGTCAGTCGCGGGGGTGGGCTTTCTTT; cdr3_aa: CASSQSRGWAFF
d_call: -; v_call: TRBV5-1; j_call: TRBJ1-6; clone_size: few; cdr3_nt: TGCGCCAGCAGCTCAGGGGTGTCCAATTCACCCCTCCACTTT; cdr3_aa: CASSSGVSNSPLHF
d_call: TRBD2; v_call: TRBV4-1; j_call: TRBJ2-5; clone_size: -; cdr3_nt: TGCGCCAGCAGCCAAGCAACGGAAGGACTAGCGGGAGGAGAGACCCAGTACTTC; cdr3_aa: CASSQATEGLAGGETQYF
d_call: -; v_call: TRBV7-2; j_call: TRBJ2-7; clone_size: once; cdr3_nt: TGTGCCAGCAGCTCTCAACAGGGCTACGAGCAGTACTTC; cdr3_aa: CASSSQQGYEQYF
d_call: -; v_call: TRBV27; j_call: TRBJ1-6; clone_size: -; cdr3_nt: TGTGCCAGCAGTGTCGATCCTAGCTCACCCCTCCACTTT; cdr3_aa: CASSVDPSSPLHF
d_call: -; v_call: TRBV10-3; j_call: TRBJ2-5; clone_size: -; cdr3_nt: TGTGCCATCAGTGAGGGGGCCGAGACCCAGTACTTC; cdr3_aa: CAISEGAETQYF